This T cell receptor (beta chain) was sequenced during a study of blood T cells in healthy people across ages. CDR1 is SGHAT and CDR2 is FQNNGV in the germline V gene. The CDR3 spans 15 residues. Trimming removed 5 bases from V and 0 bases from J, with 11 bases in between. As to this clonotype: Its cognate antigen is unknown.

Study-wide results and limits: Roughly linear age-related decline in beta diversity appeared, significant by age around 42.

PCR was performed a second time for about 7 to 11 cycles using a sample-barcoded 5' primer and a J-beta primer mix. Every cDNA molecule carried a tag from a template-switch adaptor bearing 12 random nucleotides. TCRdb reprocessed the 5' RACE reads via MiXCR and lists one record per CDR3 protein. Among about 640,000 distinct CDR3 sequences listed, 58% were seen once. The chain recombines TRBV11-2 with TRBJ2-1; D not resolved. The sequencing sample was made of blood. This sequence originates from a man in his sixties in good health. The chain's CDR3 is CASSHTASSYNEQFF. The CDR3 DNA is TGTGCCAGCAGCCACACGGCAAGCTCCTACAATGAGCAGTTCTTC. Together with reference TRBV11-2 and TRBJ2-1, the CDR3 gives the full variable domain: EAGVAQSPRYKIIEKRQSVAFWCNPISGHATLYWYQQILGQGPKLLIQFQNNGVVDDSQLPKDRFSAERLKGVDSTLKIQPAKLEDSAVYLCASSHTASSYNEQFFGPGTRLTVL.